This T cell receptor (beta chain) was identified during a study of vaccination and CD4 T cells after COVID-19. Study overall: The cells in question were stimulated using overlapping spike peptides derived from SARS-CoV-2, HCoV-NL63, HCoV-OC43 and HCoV-229E. For control cultures, the treatment was a CEFX pool, an HIV-1 Nef pool, or no peptide.

About this clonotype itself: Antigen specificity is unknown.

Cultured CD4+ T cell DNA was sequenced using the Oncomine TCR Beta short-read assay. Cultured CD4+ T cells yielded the extracted genomic DNA. TCRdb recomputed calls from the PCR reads with MiXCR, one row per CDR3 protein. The table includes fewer than 13,000 distinct CDR3 sequences, roughly 29% detected once. V was trimmed by 2 bases and J by 2 bases, leaving 9 bases between them. Germline CDR1 and CDR2: SQVTM and ANQGSEA. CDR3 length equals 13 residues. The treatment is: approximately nine-day PBMC culture with coronavirus spike peptide pools or control peptides (ViraFEST assay). During the years 2011-2018, before the COVID-19 pandemic, the unexposed donor's CD4+ T cells were collected. Half the medium was replaced with fresh IL-2 medium on days 3 and 7.

The receptor comes from a human donor in good health. What was sequenced was CD4+ T cells from blood, cultured in vitro. This chain connects TRBV29-1 to TRBJ2-5, with D unclear. CDR3 DNA sequence: TGCAGCGTTGAATCCACGCTACAAGAGACCCAGTACTTC. Protein: CSVESTLQETQYF.